Described below is a single T cell receptor (beta chain) sequence and its context. Its antigen specificity is not known. Base qualities are missing; no much larger clone stands one base away. To estimate absolute template abundance from read counts, synthetic TCR analog templates were spiked into each PCR. TCRbeta CDR3 regions were amplified from genomic DNA with bias-controlled V and J gene primers using the immunoSEQ assay. Sequencing of rearranged TCRbeta segments was done at approximately 20X coverage. For the original study's pipeline: Sequencing errors were corrected by clustering, and CDR3s were annotated against IMGT so that V, D and J genes could be assigned. Only productive TCRbeta rearrangements were used in downstream analyses, excluding out-of-frame or stop-codon sequences. Clonality was calculated as one minus the Shannon entropy normalized by the log of the number of unique productive sequences. Fisher's exact test with Benjamini-Hochberg correction, using a cutoff of adjusted p below 0.01, was how clones that differed between time points or between blood and tumor were identified. TCRdb obtained this table from immuneACCESS and retained in-frame rearrangements with V and J assigned. These tables miss some clones; where compared with another copy, unresolved V genes account for less than half of the shortfall, and the remainder is unexplained. That table furnishes V, J and clone size, whereas the DNA furnished D and trimming. Here the sample has about 22,000 clones; 90% to 95% occur a single time. The leading ten clones occupy about 11% of the sample.

The source of the sample is a study of PD-L1 blockade in urothelial cancer (dated by TCRdb to 2017 to 2019). Background on the whole study: Every patient began therapy in about 2014 and was given atezolizumab 1,200 mg intravenously every 3 weeks. About nine tenths of the roughly 29 patients were males with bladder-origin urothelial cancer, and about 65% of the roughly 30 reported a prior smoking history. An ECOG performance status of 0 or 1 was recorded for the patients, and 0 to 3 prior chemotherapy regimens had been received by the patients. Blood samples were analyzed at 3 weeks after treatment start (second dose) and at 6 weeks after treatment start. Blood samples gave median yields of roughly 150,000 T cells and 65,000 to 85,000 unique TCRs, along with a median clonality of 0.080. Somatic, immune and clinical correlates of response to PD-L1 blockade with atezolizumab in urothelial cancer were the focus of an exploratory multi-omic analysis. Pretreatment tumor samples, along with matched peripheral blood serially collected before and after atezolizumab treatment, were subjected to TCR sequencing. Durable clinical benefit was defined as a progression-free survival longer than 6 months, and TCR features were additionally tested against progression-free survival and overall survival. In the same patients who had TCR sequencing, pretreatment tumors also underwent whole exome sequencing and RNA sequencing. About 10 patients achieved durable clinical benefit and approximately 20 did not. Around 30 patients had pretreatment blood TCR-seq, about 25 had at least one posttreatment blood collection, and about 25 had tumor TCR-seq.

The time point label corresponds to: peripheral blood 6 weeks after treatment start. A cohort of about 30 patients with locally advanced or metastatic urothelial carcinoma, treated at Memorial Sloan Kettering on a trial protocol, was included. Peripheral blood mononuclear cells were collected from each patient pretreatment and during treatment, giving between 1 and 8 total time points per patient. The Qiagen DNeasy Blood extraction kit was used to purify genomic DNA from total PBMCs and tumor samples. Collected pretreatment and during treatment, PBMCs were isolated and stored as previously described. The research as a whole found: Because of the small sample size (n ≈ 31) and the many exploratory analyses performed, the results are intended to be regarded as hypothesis-generating. A pretreatment peripheral blood TCR clonality below the median was linked to improved progression-free and overall survival. At 3 weeks after the start of treatment, tumor-associated TCR clones in peripheral blood had expanded more in patients with durable benefit (n of about 20, p = 0.022).

This receptor was taken from a woman aged 60-70 years with urothelial cancer. Specimen: PBMCs, collected around atezolizumab (anti-PD-L1) treatment.

CDR3 region: CASSSLGLAGGEQYF. The DNA reads TGTGCCAGCAGCTCCCTCGGACTAGCGGGAGGCGAGCAGTACTTC. This receptor chain uses TRBV11-2 and TRBJ2-7, and TRBD2 aligns with 14 junction nucleotides. The germline V gene sets CDR1 to SGHAT and CDR2 to FQNNGV. Taken from cysteine to phenylalanine, the CDR3 has 15 residues. The CDR3 DNA has 45 bases and is translated from base 1. V lost 4 bases and J lost 6 bases, and the count of bases not matched to a germline gene is 5.